These 20 T cell receptor beta chains were all obtained from the same sample, sequenced in a study of human T cells and chemical hapten exposure. Time point defined: patch test 1, 2 weeks after DPC sensitization. Treatment meaning: therapeutic diphenylcyclopropenone sensitization with weekly scalp DPC. MiXCR, applied by TCRdb to the RACE reads, yields one record per CDR3 protein. Of 300,000 to 450,000 distinct CDR3 sequences listed, about 4.8% are singletons. The specimen was whole blood, collected in connection with sensitization to the hapten diphenylcyclopropenone (DPC). The receptors stem from a woman between 45 and 65 years old with alopecia areata. Some clones in this sample may be carry-over from other donors' samples.

This clonotype occurred many times. V gene TRBV5-1 combines with J gene TRBJ1-4, with no clear D. In germline, CDR1 is SGHRS, CDR2 YFSETQ. This CDR3 is built from 15 residues. With 0 bases removed from V and 4 bases from J, the gap between germline ends came to 10 bases. The DNA for the CDR3 is TGCGCCAGCAGCTTGGGAGTCGGGGTTAATGAAAAACTGTTTTTT. It translates to CASSLGVGVNEKLFF.

This clonotype was recorded many times. V and J are TRBV5-1 and TRBJ2-3; 8 positions match TRBD2. CDR3 length equals 16 residues. Germline V gene lookup returns CDR1 SGHRS and CDR2 YFSETQ. Unmatched junction bases numbered 12, after V lost 3 bases and J lost 6 bases. The CDR3 nucleotides read TGCGCCAGCAGCTCAGTTAGCGGGGTGGTTCTGGATACGCAGTATTTT. It specifies CASSSVSGVVLDTQYF.

This clonotype was observed many times. This chain uses TRBV29-1 with TRBJ2-7, with D maybe TRBD2 (5 bases). V lost 0 bases, J lost 1 base, and 10 bases lay in between. The CDR3 is made up of 14 amino acids. Germline CDR1 reads SQVTM; CDR2 reads ANQGSEA. In nucleotides, the CDR3 is TGCAGCGTTGAAGATCAAGGCGGGTCCTACGAGCAGTACTTC. It codes for CSVEDQGGSYEQYF.

This clonotype occurred a few times. The chain joins TRBV10-2 to TRBJ1-4, with 7 bases identical to TRBD1. The CDR3 is 15 residues long. Per the germline V gene, CDR1 is WSHSY and CDR2 is SAAADI. V trimming: 3 bases; J trimming: 5 bases; junction bases outside the gene matches: 6. CDR3 protein: CASSDPTGKNEKLFF. The CDR3 DNA sequence: TGCGCCAGCAGTGACCCGACAGGGAAGAATGAAAAACTGTTTTTT.

The table lists this clonotype with many counts. The rearrangement uses TRBV28 and TRBJ2-7; D assignment may be TRBD1 or TRBD2 (5 bases each). The V and J ends lost 5 bases and 9 bases respectively, with 29 bases between them. The CDR3 has 17 residues. Germline assignment: CDR1 MDHEN and CDR2 SYDVKM. This CDR3 reads CASSLARLRDRSFGQYF. CDR3 DNA sequence: TGTGCCAGCAGTCTTGCCCGCCTTCGGGACCGATCCTTTGGGCAGTACTTC.

This clonotype has at least ten counts. V usage is TRBV3-1 and J usage is TRBJ2-2; D is perhaps TRBD2 (7 bases). V was clipped by 8 bases and J by 7 bases, with 26 bases between them. The CDR3 spans 17 residues. Germline values: CDR1 LGHDT, CDR2 YNNKEL (reference sequence). CDR3 amino acids: CASGPAQGRESLGELFF. The CDR3 bases are TGTGCCAGCGGGCCCGCTCAGGGGCGGGAGAGCCTCGGGGAGCTGTTTTTT.

There are a few counts of this clonotype. The chain carries TRBV7-8 and TRBJ1-3; 7 positions agree with TRBD1. From germline, CDR1 is SGHVS and CDR2 FQNEAQ. The J segment lost 3 bases and the V segment lost 3 bases, leaving 5 bases of the junction unmatched. The CDR3 spans 15 residues. The CDR3 here is CASSFDRDGGNTIYF. The CDR3 DNA follows: TGTGCCAGCAGCTTCGACAGGGACGGTGGAAACACCATATATTTT.

The chain links TRBV20-1 to TRBJ2-3; D is undetermined. Trimming shortened V by 6 bases and J by 3 bases, and 10 bases separated the two germline ends. CDR1 DFQATT and CDR2 SNEGSKA come from the germline V gene (reference sequence). The CDR3 runs to 12 residues. In DNA, the CDR3 is TGCAGTGCAGAGCTTAGAACAGATACGCAGTATTTT. It translates to CSAELRTDTQYF.

The chain links TRBV6-2 or TRBV6-3 to TRBJ1-1; 10 bases are a match to TRBD1. The CDR3 has 15 amino acids. J gave up 9 bases and V 4 bases, and 11 bases lay outside the gene matches. Germline V gene data show CDR1 as MNHEY and CDR2 as SVGEGT. The CDR3 DNA is TGTGCCAGCAGTTCCTCGACAGGGGGCACGGGAAAAGCTTTCTTT. It specifies CASSSSTGGTGKAFF.

The rearrangement links TRBV5-8 to TRBJ1-4, with unresolved D. The CDR3 totals 15 residues. Between the trimmed V and J ends, which lost 4 bases and 0 bases, there was a span of 10 bases. Germline V gives CDR1 SGHTS, CDR2 YDEGEE. This chain's CDR3 is CASSPQAATNEKLFF. The CDR3 DNA sequence: TGTGCCAGCAGCCCACAAGCCGCAACTAATGAAAAACTGTTTTTT.

This clonotype has a count of ten or more. V and J are TRBV28 and TRBJ1-1; TRBD1 matches at 7 bases. J lost 3 bases, V lost 6 bases, and 10 bases had no gene match. The length of the CDR3 is 15 residues. Per germline, CDR1 MDHEN and CDR2 SYDVKM. The CDR3 bases are TGTGCCAGCAGCTCCTCCGGGACAGCTTACACTGAAGCTTTCTTT. It yields the protein CASSSSGTAYTEAFF.

This clonotype was seen more than once but under ten times. The chain uses TRBV6-5 and TRBJ2-3, with TRBD2 matching 8 bases. The CDR3 extends over 14 amino acids. Germline V gene lookup returns CDR1 MNHEY and CDR2 SVGAGI. Losses at the gene ends were 5 bases for V and 11 bases for J; bases not matched to a gene: 12. CDR3 protein: CASSRMGLGLGQYF. CDR3 coding DNA: TGTGCCAGCAGTCGGATGGGACTAGGGTTGGGGCAGTATTTT.

This clonotype was observed at least ten times. The genes are TRBV7-9 and TRBJ2-3; 10 bases match TRBD2. Germline CDR1 SEHNR, CDR2 FQNEAQ (reference sequence). This CDR3 is 19 amino acids long. Trimming at V came to 6 bases and at J to 4 bases, leaving 19 bases not matched to a gene. CDR3 protein: CASRTASSGGASQPDTQYF. CDR3 coding DNA: TGTGCCAGCAGAACCGCGTCCAGCGGGGGGGCCTCTCAGCCAGATACGCAGTATTTT.

This clonotype came up many times. The V gene is TRBV3-1, the J gene TRBJ2-7, with TRBD2 matching over 7 bases. CDR1 LGHDT and CDR2 YNNKEL come from the germline V gene (reference sequence). This CDR3 is 13 amino acids long. V trimming: 1 base; J trimming: 6 bases; junction bases outside the gene matches: 3. Written as DNA, the CDR3 is TGTGCCAGCAGCCAAGTCAGGGAGGGCGAGCAGTACTTC. It specifies CASSQVREGEQYF.

This clonotype was detected many times. This chain connects TRBV29-1 to TRBJ2-3; D perhaps matches TRBD1 (7 bases). The CDR3 covers 15 residues. V was clipped by 6 bases and J by 2 bases, with 18 bases between them. Germline CDR1 SQVTM, CDR2 ANQGSEA. The CDR3 DNA follows: TGCAGCGTAGGCCAGGGGGGCCTCACCACAGATACGCAGTATTTT. Encoded protein: CSVGQGGLTTDTQYF.

This clonotype showed up many times. The genes are TRBV20-1 and TRBJ2-3; D unclear. Germline V gene lookup returns CDR1 DFQATT and CDR2 SNEGSKA (reference sequence). CDR3 length equals 12 residues. V was clipped by 6 bases and J by 6 bases, with 13 bases between them. This CDR3 is CSANVRVDTQYF. CDR3 sequence (DNA): TGCAGTGCCAACGTAAGGGTTGATACGCAGTATTTT.

A few counts support this clonotype. The CDR3 DNA follows: TGTGCCACCGTTGCCGGGACAGGGGTCTCTGGGGCCAACGTCCTGACTTTC. This codes for CATVAGTGVSGANVLTF. The chain links TRBV6-5 to TRBJ2-6; TRBD1 aligns across 10 bases. The CDR3 sequence is 17 residues long. Trimming cost V 10 bases and J 0 bases; bases outside gene matches: 9. Germline-derived CDR1 and CDR2 are MNHEY and SVGAGI.

This clonotype was observed many times. This chain joins TRBV20-1 and TRBJ2-7, with 13 bases lining up with TRBD2. The germline V gene has CDR1 DFQATT and CDR2 SNEGSKA (reference sequence). The CDR3 spans 14 residues. Trimming took 5 bases from V and 7 from J; bases not matched to a gene: 8. The CDR3 region is CSASGLAGVGEQYF. The CDR3 DNA is TGCAGTGCTTCAGGACTAGCGGGAGTGGGTGAGCAGTACTTC.

The table lists this clonotype with many counts. The CDR3 sequence is CAISDDGSSSGNTIYF. CDR3 sequence (DNA): TGTGCCATCAGTGATGATGGGTCAAGCTCTGGAAACACCATATATTTT. V usage is TRBV10-3 and J usage is TRBJ1-3, with D unresolved. The CDR3 runs to 16 residues. Trimming pared 3 bases from V and 0 bases from J, leaving 12 bases between. Germline CDR1 reads ENHRY; CDR2 reads SYGVKD.

This clonotype was observed at least ten times. The chain is built from TRBV14 and TRBJ2-3; 7 bases line up with TRBD1. The germline V gene encodes CDR1 SGHDN and CDR2 FVKESK. The V gene end was trimmed by 3 bases and the J gene end by 1 base; junction bases not matched to a gene: 10. This CDR3 contains 17 residues. CDR3 loop: CASSHRGGLGGTDTQYF. CDR3 nucleotide sequence: TGTGCCAGCAGCCACCGAGGGGGCCTTGGTGGCACAGATACGCAGTATTTT.